Sequencing of this TCR beta chain was carried out in a study of cytomegalovirus exposure and HLA in healthy donors. Study overall: A preliminary data release comprised 80 million to 95 million unique TCRs obtained from HLA-typed donors. Broader study findings: For most TCR beta V segments, an earlier analysis put the productive rate at about 87% or about 30% of the time. Differences between HLA loci emerged in a later analysis of TCR association rates, with DRB1 most and HLA-C fewest.

Primers included in the PCR were 60 Vbeta and 13 Jbeta primers. Original methodology: Per a later analysis, the number of unique TCR beta chains was around 80 million, of which 8.5 million to 11 million were shared. The table came from immunoSEQ multiplex PCR; TCRdb's copy has only in-frame clones and leaves some out. The DNA gave D and trimming, while V, J and clone size come from that table. The table includes under 150,000 clones, around 83% detected once. Germline values: CDR1 MGHRA, CDR2 YSYEKL. Deletions cut 2 bases from V and 0 bases from J, with 7 bases between. The CDR3 is made up of 14 amino acids. With regard to this clone: Its antigen is not known.

V usage is TRBV4-1 and J usage is TRBJ1-1; D is perhaps TRBD1 (6 bases). The sequence came from a man in his forties or fifties in good health and CMV-seronegative. The sequenced sample consisted of PBMCs. The CDR3 nucleotides are TGCGCCAGCAGCCAAACAGGGATGAACACTGAAGCTTTCTTT. This gives the protein CASSQTGMNTEAFF.